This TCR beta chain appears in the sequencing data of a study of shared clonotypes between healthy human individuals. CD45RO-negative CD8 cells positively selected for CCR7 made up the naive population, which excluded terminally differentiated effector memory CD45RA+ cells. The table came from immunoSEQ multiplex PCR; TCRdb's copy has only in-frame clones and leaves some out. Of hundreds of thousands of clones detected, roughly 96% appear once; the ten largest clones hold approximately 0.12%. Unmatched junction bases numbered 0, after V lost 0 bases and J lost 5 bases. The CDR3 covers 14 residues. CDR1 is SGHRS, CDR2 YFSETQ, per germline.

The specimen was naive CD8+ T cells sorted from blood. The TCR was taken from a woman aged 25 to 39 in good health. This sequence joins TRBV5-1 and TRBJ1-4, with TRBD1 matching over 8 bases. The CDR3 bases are TGCGCCAGCAGCTTGGGACAGGGGAATGAAAAACTGTTTTTT. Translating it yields CASSLGQGNEKLFF.